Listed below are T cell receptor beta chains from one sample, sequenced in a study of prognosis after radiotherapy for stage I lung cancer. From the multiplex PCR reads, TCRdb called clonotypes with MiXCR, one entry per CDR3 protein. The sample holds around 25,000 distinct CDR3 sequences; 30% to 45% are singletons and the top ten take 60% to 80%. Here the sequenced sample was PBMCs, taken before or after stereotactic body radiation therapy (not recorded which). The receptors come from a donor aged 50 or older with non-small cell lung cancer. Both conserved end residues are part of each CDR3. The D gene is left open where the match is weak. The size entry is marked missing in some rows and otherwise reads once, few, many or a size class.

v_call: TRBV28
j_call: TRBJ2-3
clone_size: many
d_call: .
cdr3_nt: TGTGCCAGCAGTTTATGGCAGGGTATCACAGATACGCAGTATTTT
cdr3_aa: CASSLWQGITDTQYF

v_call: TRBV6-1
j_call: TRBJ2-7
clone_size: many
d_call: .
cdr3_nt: TGTGCCAGCAGACGCGACTGGGGAGGTGAGCAGTACTTC
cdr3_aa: CASRRDWGGEQYF

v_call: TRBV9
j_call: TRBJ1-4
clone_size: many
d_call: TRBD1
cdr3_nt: TGTGCCAGCAGCCACCTTTCCGGGACAGGGGCGGAAAAACTGTTTTTT
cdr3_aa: CASSHLSGTGAEKLFF

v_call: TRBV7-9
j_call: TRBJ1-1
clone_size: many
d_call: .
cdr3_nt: TGTGCCAGCAGCCCGAAGTCGGCGCGGAACACTGAAGCTTTCTTT
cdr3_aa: CASSPKSARNTEAFF

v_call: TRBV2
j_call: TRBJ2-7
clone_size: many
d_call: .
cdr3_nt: TGTGCCGGCGGGGAAGGGGCCTACGAGCAGTACTTC
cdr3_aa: CAGGEGAYEQYF

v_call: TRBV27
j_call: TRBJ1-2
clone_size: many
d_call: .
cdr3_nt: TGTGCCAGCACGGGGGGAAATGGCTACACCTTC
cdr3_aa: CASTGGNGYTF

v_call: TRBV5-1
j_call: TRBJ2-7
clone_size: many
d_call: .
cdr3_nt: TGCGCCAGCAGCTTGGCCCCATCGGACGTCTACGAGCAGTACTTC
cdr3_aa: CASSLAPSDVYEQYF

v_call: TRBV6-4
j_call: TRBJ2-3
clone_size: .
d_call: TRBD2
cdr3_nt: TGTGCCAGCAGTGACGGGACTAGCGGGAGCACAGATACGCAGTATTTT
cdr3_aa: CASSDGTSGSTDTQYF

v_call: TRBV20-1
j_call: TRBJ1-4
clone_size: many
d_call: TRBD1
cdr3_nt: TGCAGCACTAGACAGGGGGGGGATGAAAAACTGTTTTTT
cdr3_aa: CSTRQGGDEKLFF

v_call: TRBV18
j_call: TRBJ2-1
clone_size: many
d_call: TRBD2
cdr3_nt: TGTGCCAGCTCTCCTCGGACTAGCGGGAGGGGAGACAATGAGCAGTTCTTC
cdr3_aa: CASSPRTSGRGDNEQFF

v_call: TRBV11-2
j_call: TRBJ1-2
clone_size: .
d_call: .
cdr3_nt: TGTGCCAGCAGCTTTGGGGACCGAGCTAACTATGGCTACACCTTC
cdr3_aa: CASSFGDRANYGYTF

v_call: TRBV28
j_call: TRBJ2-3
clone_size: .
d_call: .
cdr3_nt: TGTGCCAGCGGGAGGACTTGGGGGACAGATACGCAGTATTTT
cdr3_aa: CASGRTWGTDTQYF

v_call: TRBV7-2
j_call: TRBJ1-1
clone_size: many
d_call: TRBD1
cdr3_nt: TGTGCCAGCAGCTCGGACAGGGTGGGCACTGAAGCTTTCTTT
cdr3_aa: CASSSDRVGTEAFF

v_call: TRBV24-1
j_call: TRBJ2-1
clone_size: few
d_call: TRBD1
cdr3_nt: TGTGCCACCAGTGGGCAGGGACAGGTATTTTATGAGCAGTTCTTC
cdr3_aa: CATSGQGQVFYEQFF

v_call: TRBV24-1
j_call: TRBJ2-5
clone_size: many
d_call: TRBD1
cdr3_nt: TGTGCCACCTCAAGGACAGGGGGAGAGACCCAGTACTTC
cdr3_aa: CATSRTGGETQYF

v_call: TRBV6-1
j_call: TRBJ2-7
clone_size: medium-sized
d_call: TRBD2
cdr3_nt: TGTGCCAGCAGTGTTAAGCGGGACTACGAGCAGTACTTC
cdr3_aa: CASSVKRDYEQYF

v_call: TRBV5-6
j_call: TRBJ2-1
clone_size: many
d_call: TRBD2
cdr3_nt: TGTGCCAGCAGCTTGGGGGCTAGCGGGAGGGCCGACAATGAGCAGTTCTTC
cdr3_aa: CASSLGASGRADNEQFF

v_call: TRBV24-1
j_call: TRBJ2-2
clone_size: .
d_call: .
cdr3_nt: TGTGCCACCAGGGACAGTGAATTCGGGGATACCGGGGAGCTGTTTTTT
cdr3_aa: CATRDSEFGDTGELFF

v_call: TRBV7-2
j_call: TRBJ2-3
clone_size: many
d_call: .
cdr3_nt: TGTGCCAGCAGCAACTACCCGGATACGCAGTATTTT
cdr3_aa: CASSNYPDTQYF

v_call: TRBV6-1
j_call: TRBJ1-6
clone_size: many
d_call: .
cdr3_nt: TGTGCCACCGGGCCGTCGCAGGCGCGATCACCCCTCCACTTT
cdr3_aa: CATGPSQARSPLHF

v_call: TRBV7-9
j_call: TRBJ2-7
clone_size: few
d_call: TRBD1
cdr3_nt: TGTGCCGGCAGCTTAGGGGACAGACCCTACGAGCAGTACTTC
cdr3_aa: CAGSLGDRPYEQYF

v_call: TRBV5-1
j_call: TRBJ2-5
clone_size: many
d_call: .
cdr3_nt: TGCGCCAGCAGCCTCGGGGGGCACCAAGAGACCCAGTACTTC
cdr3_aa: CASSLGGHQETQYF

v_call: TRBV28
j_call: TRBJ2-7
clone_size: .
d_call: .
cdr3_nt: TGTGCCAGCAGTTTATATGACTCCTACGAGCAGTACTTC
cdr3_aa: CASSLYDSYEQYF

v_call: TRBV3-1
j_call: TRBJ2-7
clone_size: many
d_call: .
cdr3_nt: TGTGCCAGCAGTAAGTCGGGGAGTTACGAGCAGTACTTC
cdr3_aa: CASSKSGSYEQYF

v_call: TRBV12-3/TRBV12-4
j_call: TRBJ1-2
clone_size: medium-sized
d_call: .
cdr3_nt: TGTGCCAGCAGCTCAGCCACAGGGTACACTGGCTACACCTTC
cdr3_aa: CASSSATGYTGYTF

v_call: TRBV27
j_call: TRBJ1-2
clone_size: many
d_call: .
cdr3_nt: TGTGCCAGCAGTTCGCGGGGGGGTACCTATGGCTACACCTTC
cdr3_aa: CASSSRGGTYGYTF

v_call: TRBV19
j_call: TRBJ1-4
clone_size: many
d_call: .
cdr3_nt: TGTGCCAGTAGTGAAAGGACAGATGTTAATGAAAAACTGTTTTTT
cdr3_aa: CASSERTDVNEKLFF

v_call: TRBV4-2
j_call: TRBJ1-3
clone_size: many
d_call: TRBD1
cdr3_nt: TGTGCCAGCAGCCAGGTCACAGGGGGCTCTGGAAACACCATATATTTT
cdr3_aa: CASSQVTGGSGNTIYF

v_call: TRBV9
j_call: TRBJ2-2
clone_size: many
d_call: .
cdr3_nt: TGTGCCAGCAGCGTTGACAGTGCTACCGGGGAGCTGTTTTTT
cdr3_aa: CASSVDSATGELFF

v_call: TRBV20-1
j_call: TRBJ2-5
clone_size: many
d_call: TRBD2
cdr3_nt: TGCAGTGCTAGACCGGCTAGCGGGAGAAAGACACAAGAGACCCAGTACTTC
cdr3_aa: CSARPASGRKTQETQYF

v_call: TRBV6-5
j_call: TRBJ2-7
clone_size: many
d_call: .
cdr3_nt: TGTGCCAGCAGTTCGGTTAGCGTCTCCTACGAGCAGTACTTC
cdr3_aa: CASSSVSVSYEQYF

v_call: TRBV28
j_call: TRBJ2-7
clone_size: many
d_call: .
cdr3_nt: TGTGCCACCGGGACACCATCCTACGAGCAGTACTTC
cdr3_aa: CATGTPSYEQYF

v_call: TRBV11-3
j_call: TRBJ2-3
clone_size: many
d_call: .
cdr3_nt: TGTGCCAGCAGCTTGGCGACTTTATCAGGGGGAGGAGGTACAGATACGCAGTATTTT
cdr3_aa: CASSLATLSGGGGTDTQYF

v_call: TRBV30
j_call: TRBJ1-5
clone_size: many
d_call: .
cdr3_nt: TGTGCCTGGAGTACCCTGGGGGGTAGCAATCAGCCCCAGCATTTT
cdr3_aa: CAWSTLGGSNQPQHF

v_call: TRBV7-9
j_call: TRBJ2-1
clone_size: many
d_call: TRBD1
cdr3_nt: TGTGCCAGCAGCAGAAATCCGGGACAGGGGTACAATGAGCAGTTCTTC
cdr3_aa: CASSRNPGQGYNEQFF

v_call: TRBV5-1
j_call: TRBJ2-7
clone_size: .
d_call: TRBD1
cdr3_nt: TGCGCCAGCAGCTATGTACCGGGACAGGGCTCCTACGAGCAGTACTTC
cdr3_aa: CASSYVPGQGSYEQYF

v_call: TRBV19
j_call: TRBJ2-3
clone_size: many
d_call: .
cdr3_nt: TGTGCCAGTAGTATATTAGGCACAGATACGCAGTATTTT
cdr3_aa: CASSILGTDTQYF

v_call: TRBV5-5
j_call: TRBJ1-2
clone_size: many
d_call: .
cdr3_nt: TGTGCCAGCAGCCCGGAGGGGGGTCTGTCTGGCTACACCTTC
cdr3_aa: CASSPEGGLSGYTF

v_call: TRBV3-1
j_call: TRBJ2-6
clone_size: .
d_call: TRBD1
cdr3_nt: TGTGCCAGCAGCCAACCTTTTAACTTACGGGACAGGGGATGGGCTGGGGCCAACGTCCTGACTTTC
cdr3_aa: CASSQPFNLRDRGWAGANVLTF

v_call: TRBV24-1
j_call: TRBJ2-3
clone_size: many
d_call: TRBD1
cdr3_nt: TGTGCCACCAGTGCAGGGGGCTACGGCGCAGATACGCAGTATTTT
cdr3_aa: CATSAGGYGADTQYF